A selection of T cell receptor beta chains follows, all from one sample in a study of cytomegalovirus exposure and HLA in healthy donors. Method: immunoSEQ multiplex PCR; TCRdb's copy keeps in-frame clones and lacks some. The repertoire consists of about 160,000 clones, with roughly nine tenths occurring once and the leading ten covering 5% to 7%. The sample consisted of PBMCs. These receptors all stem from a woman younger than 45 in good health and CMV-seronegative. The CDR3 runs from the conserved cysteine through the conserved F or W. The D gene is left open where the match is weak. Size tells how often a clone was seen (once, few, many) or the class of an expanded clone, and some rows leave it out.

J gene	clone size	V gene	D gene	CDR3 DNA	CDR3 protein
TRBJ2-7	NA	TRBV7-6	TRBD1	TGTGCCAGCAGCCCGGGGGACAGGGGGTACGAGCAGTACTTC	CASSPGDRGYEQYF
TRBJ2-3	NA	TRBV5-6	TRBD2	TGTGCCAGCAGCTTATTGGTGGGCGGGAGCCCCGATACGCAGTATTTT	CASSLLVGGSPDTQYF
TRBJ2-5	NA	TRBV7-9	TRBD2	TGTGCCAGCAGCTTACTAGCGGGGGGGCCCCCAGAGACCCAGTACTTC	CASSLLAGGPPETQYF
TRBJ2-1	NA	TRBV9	NA	TGTGCCAGCAGCGAAAACCGAGGACAGCCAGACTCCTACAATGAGCAGTTCTTC	CASSENRGQPDSYNEQFF
TRBJ1-1	NA	TRBV29-1	TRBD1	TGCAGCGCTACAGGGGGGAACACTGAAGCTTTCTTT	CSATGGNTEAFF
TRBJ1-2	few	TRBV2	TRBD1	TGTGCCAGCAGCTTTCCCGGGACAGGGGATTTATATGGCTACACCTTC	CASSFPGTGDLYGYTF
TRBJ2-3	once	TRBV5-1	TRBD2	TGCGCCAGCAGCTTGCCCCAGCGGGAGACAGATACGCAGTATTTT	CASSLPQRETDTQYF
TRBJ2-1	NA	TRBV28	NA	TGTGCCAGCAGTCTGACTAGTCACTACAATGAGCAGTTCTTC	CASSLTSHYNEQFF
TRBJ1-2	NA	TRBV9	TRBD1	TGTGCCAGCAGCCACTCCGGGACAGACCCCGCCGGCTACACCTTC	CASSHSGTDPAGYTF
TRBJ1-1	NA	TRBV2	NA	TGTGCCAGCACCTTGGACCGATGGAACACTGAAGCTTTCTTT	CASTLDRWNTEAFF
TRBJ2-7	NA	TRBV19	NA	TGTGCCAGTAGTACCCGGGGCAGGGGCAACTCCTACGAGCAGTACTTC	CASSTRGRGNSYEQYF
TRBJ2-2	NA	TRBV27	NA	TGTGCCAGCAGTTTCTCAGGGTTCGGGGAGCTGTTTTTT	CASSFSGFGELFF
TRBJ2-1	NA	TRBV4-3	NA	TGCGCCAGCAGCCAAGGAGGGCGCGGGGCTGTTGAGCAGTTCTTC	CASSQGGRGAVEQFF
TRBJ1-1	NA	TRBV9	NA	TGTGCCAGCAGCGCCCACGGAACAACTGAAGCTTTCTTT	CASSAHGTTEAFF
TRBJ1-4	NA	TRBV6-5	NA	TGTGCCAGCAGTTACGGCAGTAGCAGTGAAAAACTGTTTTTT	CASSYGSSSEKLFF
TRBJ2-1	NA	TRBV11-2	TRBD2	TGTGCCAGCAGCTCAAACTCCCTGCCTAGCGGCACCAATGAGCAGTTCTTC	CASSSNSLPSGTNEQFF
TRBJ1-3	NA	TRBV2	NA	TGTGCCAGCAGGGAGACAGACTCTGGAAACACCATATATTTT	CASRETDSGNTIYF
TRBJ2-5	NA	TRBV2	NA	TGTGCCAGCAGTGAAGCGCGGGTGACATTACAGTACTTC	CASSEARVTLQYF
TRBJ2-5	NA	TRBV5-4	TRBD2	TGTGCCAGCAGCTCTGGTGGGATAATAGCGGGAGTCATGGCCCAGTACTTC	CASSSGGIIAGVMAQYF
TRBJ2-1	once	TRBV10-3	TRBD2	TGTGCCATCAGCCCGGGACTAGCGGGAAGTCGGTCCTACAATGAGCAGTTCTTC	CAISPGLAGSRSYNEQFF
TRBJ2-7	NA	TRBV5-1	TRBD1	TGCGCCAGCAGCGGGGGACAGGCCCCGTCCTACGAGCAGTACTTC	CASSGGQAPSYEQYF
TRBJ2-5	NA	TRBV28	TRBD2	TGTGCCAGCATTAACGGGGGGGTAAAAGAGACCCAGTACTTC	CASINGGVKETQYF
TRBJ1-5	NA	TRBV19	NA	TGTGCCAGTAGTTCAGGGGATCAGCCCCAGCATTTT	CASSSGDQPQHF
TRBJ2-7	NA	TRBV6-1	NA	TGTGCCAGCAGTCCCAAGCATATGTTCTACGAGCAGTACTTC	CASSPKHMFYEQYF
TRBJ1-3	once	TRBV6-1	NA	TGTGCCAGCAGTGAGTTGGTATTTAGGGAAGGAAACACCATATATTTT	CASSELVFREGNTIYF
TRBJ2-3	NA	TRBV5-4	NA	TGTGCCAGCAGCGAAGGGGTGGTTGGCACAGATACGCAGTATTTT	CASSEGVVGTDTQYF
TRBJ2-1	NA	TRBV7-2	NA	TGTGCCAGCCTACTTTCCGGGCGCGGCTCCTACAATGAGCAGTTCTTC	CASLLSGRGSYNEQFF
TRBJ1-5	NA	TRBV5-6	NA	TGTGCCAGCAGCTACGGCTCTAGCAATCAGCCCCAGCATTTT	CASSYGSSNQPQHF
TRBJ1-5	NA	TRBV27	NA	TGTGCCAGCAGTTTACAGGGCCGGAATCAGCCCCAGCATTTT	CASSLQGRNQPQHF
TRBJ2-2	NA	TRBV27	NA	TGTGCCAGCAGTGGCTGGACTGGGGCAGGGGAGCTGTTTTTT	CASSGWTGAGELFF
TRBJ1-1	NA	TRBV6-1	NA	TGTGCCACCAAAACTGGGGGCTCTGAAGCTTTCTTT	CATKTGGSEAFF
TRBJ2-7	NA	TRBV5-1	NA	TGCGCCAGCAGCGAGCCGGGGCCCGCCTCAGGTGAGCAGTACTTC	CASSEPGPASGEQYF
TRBJ2-5	NA	TRBV6-4	TRBD1	TGTGCCAGCAGTGACTCTTTTAGGACAGGGGGCTTTTTGGGGGAAGAGACCCAGTACTTC	CASSDSFRTGGFLGEETQYF
TRBJ1-1	NA	TRBV28	NA	TGTGCCAGCAGTTTAATGACAGCTATGAACACTGAAGCTTTCTTT	CASSLMTAMNTEAFF
TRBJ1-2	medium-sized	TRBV4-3	TRBD1	TGCGCCAGCAGCCAAGAGCCAGGGGGCGCCTATGGCTACACCTTC	CASSQEPGGAYGYTF
TRBJ2-1	NA	TRBV29-1	TRBD1	TGCAGCGTTGGGGTGGTCCCCCAGGGGGCGGGAAATGAGCAGTTCTTC	CSVGVVPQGAGNEQFF
TRBJ2-7	NA	TRBV11-1	TRBD2	TGTGCCAGCAGCTTAGCGCGCGGTAGCGGGGCCGCGGGAGAGCAGTACTTC	CASSLARGSGAAGEQYF
TRBJ2-6	NA	TRBV19	TRBD1	TGTGCCAGTAGTAGATCGGGACAGGGGGAGTCTGGGGCCAACGTCCTGACTTTC	CASSRSGQGESGANVLTF
TRBJ1-1	NA	TRBV19	NA	TGTGCCAGTAGTATAGCAGGGGTGACTGAAGCTTTCTTT	CASSIAGVTEAFF
TRBJ1-4	NA	TRBV28	NA	TGTGCCAGCAGTTTGGGGGAAGGGAATGAAAAACTGTTTTTT	CASSLGEGNEKLFF
TRBJ2-1	NA	TRBV19	NA	TGTGCCAGTAGTATAGGGCTGAACTACAATGAGCAGTTCTTC	CASSIGLNYNEQFF
TRBJ2-5	few	TRBV2	NA	TGTGCCAGCAGTTTTGACAGGTCCCAAGAGACCCAGTACTTC	CASSFDRSQETQYF
TRBJ2-3	NA	TRBV9	NA	TGTGCCAGCACGCCCGGGGCATGGAGCACAGATACGCAGTATTTT	CASTPGAWSTDTQYF
TRBJ2-7	NA	TRBV19	NA	TGTGCCAGTTCCCCAGGGGGGGGCTCCTACGAGCAGTACTTC	CASSPGGGSYEQYF
TRBJ1-1	NA	TRBV5-1	TRBD1	TGCGCCAGCAGCTCGGACAGGGCGGGCACTGAAGCTTTCTTT	CASSSDRAGTEAFF
TRBJ2-7	once	TRBV7-9	NA	TGTGCCAGCACCTTAGGACCCGACAGCTACGAGCAGTACTTC	CASTLGPDSYEQYF
TRBJ2-2	NA	TRBV6-4	NA	TGTGCCAGCAGTGCTGATTGGGCCGGGGAGCTGTTTTTT	CASSADWAGELFF
TRBJ2-1	NA	TRBV14	TRBD2	TGTGCCAGCAGCCAGCTAGCGGGCTACAATGAGCAGTTCTTC	CASSQLAGYNEQFF
TRBJ2-7	NA	TRBV13	NA	TGTGCCAGCACCCGCCTAGGGCAGACCTACGAGCAGTACTTC	CASTRLGQTYEQYF
TRBJ1-1	NA	TRBV28	NA	TGTGCCAGCAGCACCCCTGGACAGACTCAAGCTTTCTTT	CASSTPGQTQAFF
TRBJ2-3	NA	TRBV7-7	NA	TGTGCTAGCAGCGATTCAAGGACTGAGAGGCAGTATTTT	CASSDSRTERQYF
TRBJ2-7	NA	TRBV11-2	TRBD1	TGTGCCAGCAGCTTAGTTGCGTTTGCGGGACAGGGATCCTACGAGCAGTACTTC	CASSLVAFAGQGSYEQYF
TRBJ2-1	NA	TRBV10-3	TRBD2	TGTGCCATCAGGACTAGCGCCGACAATGAGCAGTTCTTC	CAIRTSADNEQFF
TRBJ2-7	NA	TRBV5-4	TRBD2	TGTGCCAGCCGCACTAGCGGGGGCGGCAACGAGCAGTACTTC	CASRTSGGGNEQYF
TRBJ1-1	NA	TRBV2	NA	TGTGCCAGCAGAGGTCAGGGGTCCCCGAACACTGAAGCTTTCTTT	CASRGQGSPNTEAFF
TRBJ1-2	NA	TRBV6-5	NA	TGTGCCAGCAGTTACTCGATGGGGAGTCATGGCTACACCTTC	CASSYSMGSHGYTF
TRBJ2-7	NA	TRBV15	TRBD2	TGTGCCACCAGCGAAAGAGGGACTAGCGGGAGTGGCTCCTACGAGCAGTACTTC	CATSERGTSGSGSYEQYF